This T cell receptor (beta chain) was sequenced in a study of radiotherapy plus CTLA-4 blockade in lung cancer. Whole-study results and caveats: Tumor-origin TCR clones grew in blood after radiotherapy plus ipilimumab. Per reports, early blood T cell clone dynamics, plus interferon-beta, forecast response most strongly.

Measured with immunoSEQ multiplex PCR; TCRdb has only the in-frame clones, and not every one. Among tens of thousands of clones listed, 65% to 80% were seen once. As regards this clone: Its antigen is not known.

Sequenced here: peripheral blood, sampled from a patient treated with radiotherapy plus ipilimumab. This TCR derives from a human donor with non-small cell lung cancer whose response to radiotherapy plus ipilimumab could not be evaluated.

The CDR3 is CASSVISGAGTDTQYF. The CDR3 nucleotides read TGTGCCAGCAGCGTGATCAGCGGGGCAGGGACAGATACGCAGTATTTT. This chain uses TRBV9 with TRBJ2-3; 7 bases fit TRBD2. The V gene end was trimmed by 2 bases and the J gene end by 3 bases; junction bases not matched to a gene: 9. This CDR3 is 16 amino acids long. Germline CDR1 is SGDLS and CDR2 is YYNGEE.